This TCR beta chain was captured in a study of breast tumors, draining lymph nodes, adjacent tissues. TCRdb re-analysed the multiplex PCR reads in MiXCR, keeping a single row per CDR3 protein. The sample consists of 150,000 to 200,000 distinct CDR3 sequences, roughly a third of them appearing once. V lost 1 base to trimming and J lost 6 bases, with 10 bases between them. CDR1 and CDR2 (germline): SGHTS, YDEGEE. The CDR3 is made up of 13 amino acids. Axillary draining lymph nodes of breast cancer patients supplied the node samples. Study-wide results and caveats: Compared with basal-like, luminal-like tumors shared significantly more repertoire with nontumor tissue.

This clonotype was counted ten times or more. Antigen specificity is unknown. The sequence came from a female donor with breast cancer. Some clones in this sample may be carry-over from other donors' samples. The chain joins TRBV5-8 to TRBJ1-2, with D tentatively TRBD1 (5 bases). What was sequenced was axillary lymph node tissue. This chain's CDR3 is CASSLIQVDGYTF. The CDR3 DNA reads TGTGCCAGCAGCTTGATACAGGTCGATGGCTACACCTTC.